This is a list of T cell receptor beta chains from one sample in a study of vaccination effects on CD4 cells after COVID-19. TCRdb's table, derived via immunoSEQ multiplex PCR, lists solely in-frame clones and lacks some. In the table there are approximately 12,000 clones, over 60% of which are singletons. These receptors lack a known antigen. Specimen: CD4+ T cells from PBMCs cultured with SARS-CoV-2 spike peptides, collected after COVID-19 vaccination. Receptors originate from a human donor who received a COVID-19 vaccine. Each CDR3 is given with its conserved first and last residue. The D gene is left open where the match is weak. The size field is filled for only some rows; it gives once, few, many or a size class.

cdr3_length: 16; clone_size: -; j_call: TRBJ2-7; v_call: TRBV15; d_call: -; cdr3_nt: TGTGCCACCAGCGGCTTCCATGTGACCGAACTCTACGAGCAGTACTTC; cdr3_aa: CATSGFHVTELYEQYF
cdr3_length: 12; clone_size: -; j_call: TRBJ1-6; v_call: TRBV19; d_call: -; cdr3_nt: TGTGCCAGTAGTTATAGGGATTCACCCCTCCACTTT; cdr3_aa: CASSYRDSPLHF
cdr3_length: 15; clone_size: -; j_call: TRBJ2-1; v_call: TRBV11-2; d_call: -; cdr3_nt: TGTGCCAGCAGCCCAGGACCAAGCTCCTACAATGAGCAGTTCTTC; cdr3_aa: CASSPGPSSYNEQFF
cdr3_length: 15; clone_size: -; j_call: TRBJ2-3; v_call: TRBV5-1; d_call: TRBD1; cdr3_nt: TGCGCCAGCAGCTTGGGACAGGGTCGGGGAGATACGCAGTATTTT; cdr3_aa: CASSLGQGRGDTQYF
cdr3_length: 15; clone_size: once; j_call: TRBJ2-7; v_call: TRBV15; d_call: -; cdr3_nt: TGTGCCACCAGCAGAGTTGGGACGGCTTCCTACGAGCAGTACTTC; cdr3_aa: CATSRVGTASYEQYF
cdr3_length: 12; clone_size: -; j_call: TRBJ2-1; v_call: TRBV10-3; d_call: -; cdr3_nt: TGTGCCATCAAAAGAGAACGCAATGAGCAGTTCTTC; cdr3_aa: CAIKRERNEQFF
cdr3_length: 16; clone_size: -; j_call: TRBJ2-3; v_call: TRBV7-9; d_call: TRBD2; cdr3_nt: TGTGCCAGCAGCCAAACTAGCGGGAGTGGTCAAGATACGCAGTATTTT; cdr3_aa: CASSQTSGSGQDTQYF
cdr3_length: 15; clone_size: -; j_call: TRBJ2-1; v_call: TRBV10-3; d_call: -; cdr3_nt: TGTGCCATCAGTGAGACCGGGAACATATACAATGAGCAGTTCTTC; cdr3_aa: CAISETGNIYNEQFF
cdr3_length: 12; clone_size: medium-sized; j_call: TRBJ1-1; v_call: TRBV19; d_call: -; cdr3_nt: TGTGCCAGCCGCAGGGGTGGAACTGAAGCTTTCTTT; cdr3_aa: CASRRGGTEAFF
cdr3_length: 14; clone_size: -; j_call: TRBJ1-3; v_call: TRBV29-1; d_call: -; cdr3_nt: TGCAGCGTTGAAGACAGGAGGACTGGAAACACCATATATTTT; cdr3_aa: CSVEDRRTGNTIYF
cdr3_length: 15; clone_size: -; j_call: TRBJ1-2; v_call: TRBV7-9; d_call: -; cdr3_nt: TGTGCCAGCAGCCCCGTATCGACACCTAACTATGGCTACACCTTC; cdr3_aa: CASSPVSTPNYGYTF
cdr3_length: 16; clone_size: -; j_call: TRBJ2-1; v_call: TRBV7-9; d_call: -; cdr3_nt: TGTGCCAGCAGCCCAGCGGGACAGCGCTCCTACAATGAGCAGTTCTTC; cdr3_aa: CASSPAGQRSYNEQFF
cdr3_length: 15; clone_size: -; j_call: TRBJ1-1; v_call: TRBV6-5; d_call: -; cdr3_nt: TGTGCCAGCAGTTACCCCGGACGGGCGAACACTGAAGCTTTCTTT; cdr3_aa: CASSYPGRANTEAFF
cdr3_length: 14; clone_size: medium-sized; j_call: TRBJ2-7; v_call: TRBV9; d_call: TRBD1; cdr3_nt: TGTGCCAGCAGCCCGGCGACAGGGAGAGACGAGCAGTACTTC; cdr3_aa: CASSPATGRDEQYF
cdr3_length: 14; clone_size: -; j_call: TRBJ1-1; v_call: TRBV2; d_call: -; cdr3_nt: TGTGCCAGCAGTTTGAACAGGTTGAACACTGAAGCTTTCTTT; cdr3_aa: CASSLNRLNTEAFF
cdr3_length: 10; clone_size: few; j_call: TRBJ1-2; v_call: TRBV30; d_call: -; cdr3_nt: TGTGCCTGGGACAGGCCTCCGATTACCTTC; cdr3_aa: CAWDRPPITF
cdr3_length: 14; clone_size: -; j_call: TRBJ2-3; v_call: TRBV4-1; d_call: TRBD2; cdr3_nt: TGCGCCAGCAGCCAGCCGACTAGCGGAGATACGCAGTATTTT; cdr3_aa: CASSQPTSGDTQYF
cdr3_length: 13; clone_size: -; j_call: TRBJ1-1; v_call: TRBV4-2; d_call: TRBD1; cdr3_nt: TGTGCCAGCAGTGACACCGGGACAGGGACGACTTTCTTT; cdr3_aa: CASSDTGTGTTFF
cdr3_length: 16; clone_size: -; j_call: TRBJ2-7; v_call: TRBV28; d_call: TRBD1; cdr3_nt: TGTGCCAGCAGTTCCCCCCGACAGGGGCTAGACTACGAGCAGTACTTC; cdr3_aa: CASSSPRQGLDYEQYF
cdr3_length: 17; clone_size: -; j_call: TRBJ2-2; v_call: TRBV5-8; d_call: TRBD1; cdr3_nt: TGTGCCAGCAGCCCCAGACCGGGACAGGGGAACACCGGGGAGCTGTTTTTT; cdr3_aa: CASSPRPGQGNTGELFF
cdr3_length: 13; clone_size: few; j_call: TRBJ1-2; v_call: TRBV9; d_call: -; cdr3_nt: TGTGCCAGCAGCGTAGACCTCAGCTATGGCTACACCTTC; cdr3_aa: CASSVDLSYGYTF
cdr3_length: 14; clone_size: few; j_call: TRBJ2-7; v_call: TRBV5-1; d_call: TRBD2; cdr3_nt: TGCGCCAGCAGCGATTCCCTAGCGGGGGACGAGCAGTACTTC; cdr3_aa: CASSDSLAGDEQYF
cdr3_length: 15; clone_size: -; j_call: TRBJ1-1; v_call: TRBV29-1; d_call: -; cdr3_nt: TGCAGCGTTGGCCCGAAAACAGCAATGAACACTGAAGCTTTCTTT; cdr3_aa: CSVGPKTAMNTEAFF